These 8 T cell receptor beta chains share one sample of origin, sequenced in a study of blood T cell repertoires in COVID-19. Sequenced by immunoSEQ multiplex PCR; TCRdb stores in-frame clones only, minus some. The sample lists about 360,000 clones, 81% occurring once. Sequencing was performed on peripheral blood. The receptors here all came from a human donor with acute or convalescent COVID-19. The donor label of this sample is uncertain.

The sample holds a few counts of this clone. The chain recombines TRBV15 with TRBJ2-2; D is possibly TRBD2 (5 bases). Germline V gene lookup returns CDR1 LNHNV and CDR2 YYDKDF (reference sequence). The CDR3 has 15 amino acids. V lost 6 bases and J 0 bases, leaving 11 bases between the germline ends. In DNA, the CDR3 is TGTGCCACCAGAGGACCGGGAACGAACACCGGGGAGCTGTTTTTT. Encoded protein: CATRGPGTNTGELFF.

The chain carries TRBV6-5 and TRBJ1-2, with D unclear. CDR1 is MNHEY, CDR2 SVGAGI, per germline. Deletions cut 6 bases from V and 4 bases from J, with 15 bases between. The CDR3 runs 14 residues. The CDR3 region is CASSPSVNPYGYTF. The CDR3, as DNA: TGTGCCAGCAGCCCCTCGGTCAACCCCTATGGCTACACCTTC.

The chain couples TRBV6-5 to TRBJ2-6; D perhaps matches TRBD2 (5 bases). With 4 bases removed from V and 0 bases from J, the gap between germline ends came to 7 bases. The germline V gene has CDR1 MNHEY and CDR2 SVGAGI. This CDR3 contains 15 residues. This chain's CDR3 is CASSSGSSGANVLTF. In DNA, the CDR3 is TGTGCCAGCAGTTCTGGGAGCTCTGGGGCCAACGTCCTGACTTTC.

The chain employs TRBV3-1 (or the pseudogene TRBV3-2) and TRBJ1-6; 7 bases map to TRBD1. The CDR3 has 14 amino acids. Germline V gives CDR1 LGHDT, CDR2 YNNKEL (reference sequence). The J segment lost 7 bases and the V segment lost 7 bases, leaving 7 bases of the junction unmatched. The chain's CDR3 is CASNAGTANSPLHF. The CDR3 DNA is TGTGCCAGCAACGCCGGGACAGCGAATTCACCCCTCCACTTT.

This clone was found a few times. The chain has TRBV5-1 and TRBJ1-2; 11 nucleotides agree with TRBD1. Germline V gene sequence: CDR1 SGHRS, CDR2 YFSETQ. CDR3 length equals 15 residues. V shed 4 bases, J shed 8 bases, and the junction held 10 bases outside the gene matches. Here the CDR3 DNA reads TGCGCCAGCAGCCCCGGGGGGGACAGGGGGTTCGGCTACACCTTC. Protein sequence: CASSPGGDRGFGYTF.

Only a few counts were recorded for this clone. The chain combines TRBV5-6 with TRBJ2-3; TRBD1 matches at 9 bases. V dropped 5 bases and J dropped 5; count of bases not matched to a gene: 18. The CDR3 has 18 amino acids. CDR1 is SGHDT, CDR2 YYEEEE, per germline. As DNA, the CDR3 is TGTGCCAGCAGTCAGACAGGGGGTTTAGGCTATTCAGGAGATACGCAGTATTTT. Translated: CASSQTGGLGYSGDTQYF.

This chain uses TRBV28 with TRBJ1-2; D might be TRBD1 (6 bases). The germline V and J ends were trimmed by 3 bases and 2 bases, with 7 bases remaining between them. CDR3 length equals 13 residues. The germline CDR1 and CDR2 sequences are MDHEN and SYDVKM. The CDR3 spells CASSLGANYGYTF. CDR3 coding DNA: TGTGCCAGCAGTTTGGGGGCCAACTATGGCTACACCTTC.

The V gene is TRBV2, the J gene TRBJ1-4; D remains unclear. The CDR3 covers 15 residues. Germline V CDR1 and CDR2: SNHLY, FYNNEI. Trimming cost V 10 bases and J 0 bases, with 15 bases left between them. CDR3 coding DNA: TGTGCCATCCGATCTGGCCTCACAACTAATGAAAAACTGTTTTTT. Amino acid sequence: CAIRSGLTTNEKLFF.